Shown below are 30 T cell receptor beta chains from a single sample sequenced in a study of shared clonotypes between healthy human individuals. Here immunoSEQ multiplex PCR was the method, and the copy in TCRdb shows in-frame clones only, minus some. The sample consists of around 430,000 clones, around 79% of them appearing once. The sequenced material came from PBMCs. The receptor set was obtained from a woman in her forties in good health. Some clones in this sample may be carry-over from other donors' samples.

V usage is TRBV10-3 and J usage is TRBJ1-1; TRBD1 matches 11 bases. V lost 6 bases to trimming and J lost 2 bases; unmatched junction nucleotides: 8. Germline V lookup: CDR1 ENHRY, CDR2 SYGVKD. The CDR3 has 16 amino acids. CDR3 protein: CAISPQRTGGNTEAFF. The CDR3 region has the DNA TGTGCCATCAGCCCCCAAAGGACAGGGGGCAACACTGAAGCTTTCTTT.

V gene TRBV7-9 combines with J gene TRBJ2-3, with D possibly matching TRBD1 (5 bases). V lost 6 bases and J 4 bases, leaving 17 bases between the germline ends. The germline V gene encodes CDR1 SEHNR and CDR2 FQNEAQ (reference sequence). The CDR3 contains 15 residues. The CDR3 is CASSFQSGPSDTQYF. CDR3 nucleotide sequence: TGTGCCAGCAGTTTTCAGTCAGGGCCTTCAGATACGCAGTATTTT.

This clone appeared once. The CDR3 loop reads CASSSGTGRGTQYF. The CDR3 bases are TGTGCCAGCAGCTCCGGGACAGGGAGAGGGACCCAGTACTTC. This chain joins TRBV7-8 and TRBJ2-5; 9 nucleotides agree with TRBD1. Losses at the gene ends were 4 bases for V and 7 bases for J; bases not matched to a gene: 7. Germline V CDR1 and CDR2: SGHVS, FQNEAQ. The CDR3 is 14 residues long.

CDR3: CASTWGVVGELFF. The CDR3, as DNA: TGTGCCAGCACCTGGGGAGTTGTCGGGGAGCTGTTTTTT. This chain connects TRBV5-6 to TRBJ2-2; D might be TRBD2 (5 bases). Germline-derived CDR1 and CDR2 are SGHDT and YYEEEE. V was cut by 6 bases and J by 7 bases, with 13 bases left in between. This CDR3 spans 13 amino acids.

As to this clone: A far larger clone is one base from this, pointing to a likely read error. The rearrangement uses TRBV14 and TRBJ1-1; D is ambiguous. CDR1 SGHDN and CDR2 FVKESK come from the germline V gene. This CDR3 region has 13 residues. Trimming stripped 1 base from V and 1 base from J, with 4 bases between. In DNA form, the CDR3 reads TGTGCCAGCAGCCAAGGACAGAACACTGAAGCTTTCTTT. It translates to CASSQGQNTEAFF.

The J gene is TRBJ2-7, the V gene TRBV15, with 10 bases lining up with TRBD1. CDR1 and CDR2 (germline): LNHNV, YYDKDF (reference sequence). Trimming removed 2 bases from V and 0 bases from J; junction bases left unmatched: 4. The CDR3 contains 16 residues. This CDR3 is CATSRRGQGGSYEQYF. The CDR3 nucleotides read TGTGCCACCAGCAGAAGAGGACAGGGGGGCTCCTACGAGCAGTACTTC.

The chain is built from TRBV27 and TRBJ2-7; perhaps D is TRBD1 or TRBD2 (5 bases each). This CDR3 is 14 amino acids long. Germline V lookup: CDR1 MNHEY, CDR2 SMNVEV (reference sequence). Trimming removed 6 bases at V and 3 bases at J, with 15 bases between. As DNA, the CDR3 is TGTGCCAGCAGCCTCCGGGACCCACTCTACGAGCAGTACTTC. As protein: CASSLRDPLYEQYF.

This clone was detected a few times. This chain connects TRBV4-2 to TRBJ2-1; 9 bases agree with TRBD2. Germline assignment: CDR1 LGHNA and CDR2 YNFKEQ. This CDR3 is built from 17 residues. With V trimmed by 1 base and J by 4 bases, 8 bases remained unmatched. The CDR3 region is CASSQAYSGSAYNEQFF. DNA for the CDR3: TGTGCCAGCAGCCAAGCCTATAGCGGGAGTGCATACAATGAGCAGTTCTTC.

This clone was counted only a few times. The chain joins TRBV7-3 to TRBJ2-2; 15 nucleotides line up with TRBD2. Germline V gene lookup returns CDR1 SGHTA and CDR2 FQGTGA. J was trimmed by 6 bases and V by 5 bases; bases with no gene match: 10. There are 18 residues in the CDR3. In nucleotides, the CDR3 is TGTGCCAGCAGCCCCCGGACTAGCGGGAGGGCCGGTCCCGGGGAGCTGTTTTTT. Translating gives CASSPRTSGRAGPGELFF.

The CDR3, as DNA: TGCGCCAGCAGCTTGCGCCTAGCGGGAGGTGCAGGCAACGAGCAGTACTTC. Protein product: CASSLRLAGGAGNEQYF. V and J are TRBV5-1 and TRBJ2-7; 11 bases match TRBD2. The CDR3 contains 17 residues. CDR1 is SGHRS, CDR2 YFSETQ, per germline. Trimming at V came to 1 base and at J to 5 bases, leaving 11 bases not matched to a gene.

The chain combines TRBV6-5 with TRBJ2-4, with D possibly being TRBD1 or TRBD2 (7 bases each). The germline CDR1 and CDR2 sequences are MNHEY and SVGAGI. V was trimmed by 5 bases and J by 9 bases, leaving 14 bases between them. This CDR3 is built from 13 residues. Here the CDR3 DNA reads TGTGCCAGCAGTCGTGACAGGGAGGGCATTCAGTACTTC. It specifies CASSRDREGIQYF.

Details on this clone: A far larger clone lies a single base away; this is likely a read error. DNA of the CDR3: TGTGCCAGCAGCTTAGGGGCAGGGCTAGCCAGAAACATTCAGTACTTC. Translated, it gives CASSLGAGLARNIQYF. The genes are TRBV7-9 and TRBJ2-4; D assignment may be TRBD1 or TRBD2 (5 bases each). The CDR3 is 16 amino acids. CDR1 is SEHNR, CDR2 FQNEAQ, per germline (reference sequence).

This clone appeared once. This chain's CDR3 is CASSLEQPNRGYGYTF. The CDR3 DNA is TGTGCCAGCAGCTTAGAGCAACCGAACAGGGGGTATGGCTACACCTTC. The chain links TRBV7-9 to TRBJ1-2, with 8 bases that match TRBD1. This CDR3 comprises 16 residues. The V segment lost 1 base and the J segment 5 bases; nucleotides outside the gene matches: 9. Germline V CDR1 and CDR2: SEHNR, FQNEAQ (reference sequence).

The gene calls are TRBV5-1 and TRBJ2-5, with 10 bases aligning to TRBD2. V lost 3 bases and J lost 5; bases outside the gene matches: 10. This CDR3 contains 16 residues. Germline loops: CDR1 SGHRS, CDR2 YFSETQ. The DNA for the CDR3 is TGCGCCAGCAGCTCTCGGCTAGCGGGGGCCCGGGAGACCCAGTACTTC. Its translation: CASSSRLAGARETQYF.

The J gene is TRBJ2-5, the V gene TRBV15; perhaps D is TRBD1 or TRBD2 (5 bases each). This CDR3 comprises 14 residues. Trimming removed 3 bases from V and 4 bases from J, with 12 bases in between. Per germline, CDR1 LNHNV and CDR2 YYDKDF (reference sequence). CDR3 protein: CATSRGSGPETQYF. CDR3 DNA: TGTGCCACCAGCAGGGGGTCGGGGCCAGAGACCCAGTACTTC.

This clone was counted a few times. The chain is built from TRBV6-4 and TRBJ2-7, with TRBD2 matching 8 bases. Germline CDR1 is MRHNA and CDR2 is SNTAGT. The CDR3 runs to 16 residues. J gave up 6 bases and V 4 bases, and 14 bases lay outside the gene matches. CDR3: CASSALAGSALVEQYF. DNA of the CDR3: TGTGCCAGCAGTGCGCTAGCGGGCTCGGCATTGGTCGAGCAGTACTTC.

This clone appeared once. J is TRBJ2-7 and V is TRBV6-1; D gene unclear. Deletions cut 4 bases from V and 3 bases from J, with 7 bases between. Germline CDR1 reads MNHNS; CDR2 reads SASEGT. CDR3 size: 12 residues. CDR3 in DNA: TGTGCCAGCAGTGTTCTCATCTACGAGCAGTACTTC. This sequence encodes CASSVLIYEQYF.

This clone occurred a few times. The chain has TRBV7-3 and TRBJ2-7, with TRBD1 as a possible D gene (6 bases). Trimming shortened V by 1 base and J by 4 bases, and 17 bases separated the two germline ends. Germline CDR1 reads SGHTA; CDR2 reads FQGTGA. CDR3 length equals 16 residues. CDR3 nucleotide sequence: TGTGCCAGCAGCTTAAGGGGGCAGCGTCCCGGATACGAGCAGTACTTC. The encoded protein is CASSLRGQRPGYEQYF.

This chain uses TRBV18 with TRBJ2-3; D is unclear. The CDR3 covers 16 residues. V was clipped by 4 bases and J by 2 bases, with 16 bases between them. CDR1 is KGHSH and CDR2 is LQKENI in the germline V gene. The CDR3 spells CASSLSTLHNTDTQYF. CDR3 bases: TGTGCCAGCTCACTCTCCACCCTTCATAACACAGATACGCAGTATTTT.

This clone was picked up a small number of times. CDR3 region: CASSPIGGAVQNEQFF. CDR3 sequence (DNA): TGTGCCAGCAGCCCGATCGGAGGGGCCGTCCAGAATGAGCAGTTCTTC. This rearrangement joins TRBV11-3 to TRBJ2-1; possibly TRBD2 for D (6 bases). This CDR3 has 16 amino acids. Between the trimmed V and J ends, which lost 5 bases and 7 bases, there was a span of 21 bases. The germline CDR1 and CDR2 sequences are SGHNT and YENEEA.

This clone was seen only a few times. The gene calls are TRBV7-9 and TRBJ1-2; a weak D match, TRBD1 (5 bases). The CDR3 is 16 amino acids. CDR1 and CDR2 from the germline V gene are SEHNR and FQNEAQ (reference sequence). V gave up 1 base and J gave up 4 bases, with 16 bases separating them. The chain's CDR3 is CASSLDGEGTFYGYTF. The CDR3 DNA follows: TGTGCCAGCAGCTTAGATGGGGAGGGGACCTTCTATGGCTACACCTTC.

The genes are TRBV4-2 and TRBJ2-7, with 8 bases identical to TRBD2. There are 14 residues in the CDR3. CDR1 and CDR2 from the germline V gene are LGHNA and YNFKEQ. The V and J ends lost 3 bases and 6 bases, in that order; junction bases with no gene match: 7. The CDR3: CASSHGLASGEQYF. The CDR3 DNA reads as TGTGCCAGCAGCCACGGACTAGCCTCGGGCGAGCAGTACTTC.

This chain joins TRBV28 and TRBJ2-5; D is unclear. Looked up from germline, CDR1 is MDHEN and CDR2 is SYDVKM. Trimming stripped 5 bases from V and 1 base from J, with 17 bases between. This CDR3 has 16 residues. In DNA form, the CDR3 reads TGTGCCAGCAGTCGGATAGCAGTCCTTATCCAAGAGACCCAGTACTTC. This gives the protein CASSRIAVLIQETQYF. Filled out from reference TRBV28 and TRBJ2-5, the complete variable domain reads DVKVTQSSRYLVKRTGEKVFLECVQDMDHENMFWYRQDPGLGLRLIYFSYDVKMKEKGDIPEGYSVSREKKERFSLILESASTNQTSMYLCASSRIAVLIQETQYFGPGTRLLVL.

The CDR3 spells CAIRDGALAGVIDTQYF. In nucleotides, the CDR3 is TGTGCCATCAGGGACGGGGCACTAGCGGGAGTAATAGATACGCAGTATTTT. J is TRBJ2-3 and V is TRBV10-3; 11 nucleotides match TRBD2. The CDR3 covers 17 residues. Germline V gives CDR1 ENHRY, CDR2 SYGVKD. After removal of 6 bases from V and 5 bases from J, the junction contained 13 bases not matched to a gene.

This rearrangement joins TRBV5-1 to TRBJ2-1; D is possibly TRBD1 (5 bases). The length of the CDR3 is 14 residues. Trimming stripped 0 bases from V and 6 bases from J, with 10 bases between. Germline lookup yields CDR1 SGHRS and CDR2 YFSETQ. This chain's CDR3 is CASSLEGVINEQFF. The DNA for the CDR3 is TGCGCCAGCAGCTTGGAAGGGGTTATCAATGAGCAGTTCTTC.

The genes are TRBV7-2 and TRBJ2-7; TRBD2 might be the D (5 bases). Per the germline V gene, CDR1 is SGHTA and CDR2 is FQGNSA. The CDR3 has 16 amino acids. V was clipped by 5 bases and J by 7 bases, with 24 bases between them. CDR3 sequence reads: CASSPLGSSGWGEQYF. The CDR3, as DNA: TGTGCCAGCAGCCCTCTGGGGAGCTCCGGCTGGGGTGAGCAGTACTTC.

The gene calls are TRBV18 and TRBJ2-7; D is ambiguous. V was cut by 4 bases and J by 1 base, with 5 bases left in between. The CDR3 sequence is 12 residues long. CDR1 KGHSH and CDR2 LQKENI come from the germline V gene. CDR3 loop: CASSLESYEQYF. In nucleotides, the CDR3 is TGTGCCAGCTCACTCGAGTCCTACGAGCAGTACTTC.

The chain joins TRBV28 to TRBJ2-6; a weak D match, TRBD1 (6 bases). This CDR3 spans 17 amino acids. Germline CDR1 MDHEN, CDR2 SYDVKM. Trimming took off 6 bases at V and 0 bases at J, with 15 bases between the two ends. Here the CDR3 DNA reads TGTGCCAGCAGAACCCCTACAGGGATCTCTGGGGCCAACGTCCTGACTTTC. Protein: CASRTPTGISGANVLTF.

This sequence joins TRBV4-3 and TRBJ2-7; D unresolved. The CDR3 is 14 amino acids. Trimming stripped 0 bases from V and 0 bases from J, with 6 bases between. CDR1 is LGHNA and CDR2 is YSLEER in the germline V gene. CDR3 loop: CASSQDGRSYEQYF. CDR3 DNA: TGCGCCAGCAGCCAAGACGGGCGCTCCTACGAGCAGTACTTC.

The chain employs TRBV28 and TRBJ2-5; 9 bases map to TRBD1. The CDR3 has 14 amino acids. Germline values: CDR1 MDHEN, CDR2 SYDVKM. V lost 2 bases, J lost 3 bases, and 1 base stayed unmatched. CDR3 amino acids: CASSLRTGEETQYF. The CDR3 DNA sequence: TGTGCCAGCAGTTTACGGACAGGGGAAGAGACCCAGTACTTC.